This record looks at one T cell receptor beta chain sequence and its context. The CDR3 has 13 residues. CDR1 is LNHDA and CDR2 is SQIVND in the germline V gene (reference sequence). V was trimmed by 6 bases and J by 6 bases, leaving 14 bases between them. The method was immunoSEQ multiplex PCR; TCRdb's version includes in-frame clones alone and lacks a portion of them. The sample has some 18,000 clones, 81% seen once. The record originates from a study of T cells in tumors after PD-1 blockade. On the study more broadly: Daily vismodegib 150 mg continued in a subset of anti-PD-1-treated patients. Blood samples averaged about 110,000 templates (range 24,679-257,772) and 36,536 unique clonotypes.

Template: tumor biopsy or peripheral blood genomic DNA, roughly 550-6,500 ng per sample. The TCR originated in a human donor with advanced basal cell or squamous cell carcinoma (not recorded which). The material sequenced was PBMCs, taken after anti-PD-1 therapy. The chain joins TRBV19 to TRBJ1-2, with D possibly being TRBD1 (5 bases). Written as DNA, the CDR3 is TGTGCCAGTAGCCTAACAGGTTTAAATGGCTACACCTTC. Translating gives CASSLTGLNGYTF. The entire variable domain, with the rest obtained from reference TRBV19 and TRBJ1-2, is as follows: DGGITQSPKYLFRKEGQNVTLSCEQNLNHDAMYWYRQDPGQGLRLIYYSQIVNDFQKGDIAEGYSVSREKKESFPLTVTSAQKNPTAFYLCASSLTGLNGYTFGSGTRLTVV.